The text below deals with one T cell receptor beta chain. This sample is drawn from a study of blood T cell repertoires in COVID-19. About the research overall: For recovered donors of Cohort 3, there were two negative PCRs, clearance, or symptom resolution. Sources were T cells, B-cell-depleted T cells, or PBMCs; the material itself was cDNA or gDNA.

Germline-derived CDR1 and CDR2 are MNHEY and SVGAGI. V lost 6 bases, J lost 9 bases, and 11 bases stayed unmatched. The CDR3 totals 14 residues. In the authors' workflow: For nucleated cells, counts were estimated from reference gene primer amplification. Assay used: immunoSEQ multiplex PCR; TCRdb lists only in-frame clones, some missing. The V and J calls and clone size are taken from that table; D and trimming were inferred from the DNA. Among under 150,000 clones listed, 84% were seen once. The sample was PBMCs or T cells enriched from blood (not recorded which). The rearrangement links TRBV6-5 to TRBJ2-1; 7 bases are shared with TRBD2. The TCR originated in a man aged 50 to 60 in a cohort exposed to, infected with or recovered from COVID-19 (not recorded which). The chain's CDR3 is CASRREGPNIEQFF. DNA for the CDR3: TGTGCCAGCAGGAGGGAGGGGCCGAATATTGAGCAGTTCTTC.